Listed here are 32 T cell receptor beta chains from one sample, sequenced in a study of T cell repertoires in cytomegalovirus infection. TCRdb re-derived calls from the reads in MiXCR, one entry per CDR3 protein. The sample includes roughly 860,000 distinct CDR3 sequences, approximately 29% of them seen just once. These receptors' antigens are unknown. The material was cultured CD8+ T cells from PBMCs, obtained from culture after CMV antigen stimulation. The source of these receptors is a human donor in good health (CMV status not recorded). Some clones in this sample may be carry-over from other donors' samples.

This clonotype came up a few times. This sequence joins TRBV28 and TRBJ2-5, with 7 bases matching TRBD1. The germline gives CDR1 MDHEN, CDR2 SYDVKM. The CDR3 has 17 amino acids. V lost 6 bases, J lost 0 bases, and 13 bases stayed unmatched. The CDR3 is CASSPGGASPYQETQYF. The CDR3, as DNA: TGTGCCAGCAGCCCAGGGGGAGCCTCTCCTTACCAAGAGACCCAGTACTTC. Variable domain in full (rest from reference TRBV28 and TRBJ2-5): DVKVTQSSRYLVKRTGEKVFLECVQDMDHENMFWYRQDPGLGLRLIYFSYDVKMKEKGDIPEGYSVSREKKERFSLILESASTNQTSMYLCASSPGGASPYQETQYFGPGTRLLVL.

The table lists this clonotype with a few counts. V is TRBV19 and J is TRBJ1-6, with 9 positions matching TRBD1. The ends lost 5 bases at V and 9 bases at J; junction bases unmatched: 5. There are 14 residues in the CDR3. Germline loops: CDR1 LNHDA, CDR2 SQIVND (reference sequence). This CDR3 is CASSFGTGSSPLHF. CDR3 bases: TGTGCCAGTAGTTTCGGGACAGGGAGTTCACCCCTCCACTTT.

The chain is built from TRBV7-9 and TRBJ1-1; D possibly corresponds to TRBD1 (6 bases). V gave up 5 bases and J gave up 0 bases, with 16 bases separating them. The germline V gene encodes CDR1 SEHNR and CDR2 FQNEAQ (reference sequence). The CDR3 is 16 residues long. This CDR3 reads CASSAGTIRLNTEAFF. The CDR3 coding sequence is TGTGCCAGCAGCGCAGGGACAATACGACTGAACACTGAAGCTTTCTTT.

The chain recombines TRBV12-3 or TRBV12-4 with TRBJ2-6; unclear D gene. The CDR3 totals 13 residues. V was shortened by 9 bases and J by 4 bases, with 10 bases between the two germline ends. The CDR3 DNA reads as TGTGCCAGTTTTCCTGGGGGGGCCAACGTCCTGACTTTC. Amino acid sequence: CASFPGGANVLTF.

This clonotype was detected many times. The rearrangement uses TRBV12-3 or TRBV12-4 and TRBJ1-2; D is undetermined. With 5 bases removed from V and 4 bases from J, the gap between germline ends came to 8 bases. There are 12 residues in the CDR3. CDR3 residues: CASSRGLYGYTF. CDR3 coding DNA: TGTGCCAGCAGTAGAGGCCTCTATGGCTACACCTTC.

V gene TRBV7-6 combines with J gene TRBJ1-1; no clear D gene. The CDR3 extends over 12 amino acids. Trimming cost V 5 bases and J 4 bases, with 8 bases left between them. The germline V gene has CDR1 SGHVS and CDR2 FNYEAQ. CDR3 in amino acids: CASSPPPTEAFF. The CDR3 DNA reads TGTGCCAGCAGCCCCCCACCCACTGAAGCTTTCTTT.

The chain recombines TRBV6-6 with TRBJ2-3; perhaps TRBD1 as D (6 bases). V lost 2 bases, J lost 4 bases, and 13 bases lay in between. Germline CDR1 reads MNHNY; CDR2 reads SVGAGI (reference sequence). The CDR3 contains 15 residues. The CDR3 sequence: CASSYTAGDPDTQYF. CDR3 nucleotides: TGTGCCAGCAGTTACACGGCAGGGGATCCAGATACGCAGTATTTT.

Only a few counts were recorded for this clonotype. V usage is TRBV9 and J usage is TRBJ2-6; TRBD1 matches 11 bases. The germline V gene encodes CDR1 SGDLS and CDR2 YYNGEE. The CDR3 is made up of 18 amino acids. The V and J ends lost 4 bases and 4 bases, in that order; junction bases with no gene match: 10. The CDR3 protein is CASSITGTGGAGANVLTF. The CDR3 DNA is TGTGCCAGCAGCATTACCGGGACAGGGGGTGCCGGGGCCAACGTCCTGACTTTC. The entire variable domain, with the rest obtained from reference TRBV9 and TRBJ2-6, is as follows: DSGVTQTPKHLITATGQRVTLRCSPRSGDLSVYWYQQSLDQGLQFLIQYYNGEERAKGNILERFSAQQFPDLHSELNLSSLELGDSALYFCASSITGTGGAGANVLTFGAGSRLTVL.

This chain links TRBV12-3 or TRBV12-4 with TRBJ2-1; 7 bases line up with TRBD1. This CDR3 spans 16 amino acids. Losses at the gene ends were 4 bases for V and 3 bases for J; bases not matched to a gene: 9. CDR3 sequence: CASSWGRGGFYNEQFF. The DNA of the CDR3 is TGTGCCAGCAGTTGGGGGCGAGGGGGCTTCTACAATGAGCAGTTCTTC.

This clonotype was seen a few times. The chain couples TRBV6-5 to TRBJ2-1, with D possibly matching TRBD2 (6 bases). Germline V gene lookup returns CDR1 MNHEY and CDR2 SVGAGI. The CDR3 is 13 amino acids. V lost 8 bases and J 8 bases, leaving 16 bases between the germline ends. In nucleotides, the CDR3 is TGTGCCAGCTCCCCGACGACGGGGGATGAGCAGTTCTTC. Translation: CASSPTTGDEQFF.

This clonotype was seen at least ten times. The rearrangement uses TRBV6-2 or TRBV6-3 and TRBJ2-7; TRBD1 matches 8 bases. Germline lookup yields CDR1 MNHEY and CDR2 SVGEGT. The ends lost 9 bases at V and 6 bases at J; junction bases unmatched: 19. The CDR3 loop spans 16 amino acids. CDR3 in DNA: TGTGCCAGATCGCACGGGCAGGGGACAGGCAAGATCGAGCAGTACGTC. Translating gives CARSHGQGTGKIEQYV.

The V gene is TRBV9, the J gene TRBJ1-1, with TRBD1 matching 9 bases. V dropped 4 bases and J dropped 10; count of bases not matched to a gene: 20. Germline CDR1 reads SGDLS; CDR2 reads YYNGEE. The CDR3 is 17 amino acids. The CDR3 bases are TGTGCCAGCAGCCAGCGGCAGATTACAGGGGGCACGGAGAGAGCTTTCTTT. This encodes CASSQRQITGGTERAFF.

A few counts support this clonotype. The CDR3 bases are TGTGCTAGTGGTTTGGTATGGGCCGGGACAAGGAACATTCAGTACTTC. It is translated as CASGLVWAGTRNIQYF. V usage is TRBV12-5 and J usage is TRBJ2-4; a possible D gene is TRBD1 (6 bases). Germline-derived CDR1 and CDR2 are LGHNT and FRNRAP. V dropped 0 bases and J dropped 7 bases, with 16 bases sitting between them. This CDR3 is built from 16 residues. Filled out from reference TRBV12-5 and TRBJ2-4, the complete variable domain reads DARVTQTPRHKVTEMGQEVTMRCQPILGHNTVFWYRQTMMQGLELLAYFRNRAPLDDSGMPKDRFSAEMPDATLATLKIQPSEPRDSAVYFCASGLVWAGTRNIQYFGAGTRLSVL.

CDR3: CASSPWTLLQEQYF. CDR3 DNA sequence: TGTGCCAGCAGCCCATGGACATTGCTTCAGGAGCAGTACTTC. The chain joins TRBV7-6 to TRBJ2-7; D possibly corresponds to TRBD1 (5 bases). This CDR3 comprises 14 residues. Trimming pared 5 bases from V and 7 bases from J, leaving 18 bases between. In germline, CDR1 is SGHVS, CDR2 FNYEAQ.

J is TRBJ2-7 and V is TRBV25-1; D not resolved. Germline V gene lookup returns CDR1 MGHDK and CDR2 SYGVNS. CDR3 size: 14 residues. Trimming pared 2 bases from V and 4 bases from J, leaving 12 bases between. The CDR3 bases are TGTGCCAGCAGTGAAGTAGACGGTTTGTACGAGCAGTACGTC. Translating it yields CASSEVDGLYEQYV.

The V call is TRBV7-6, the J call TRBJ2-5; possibly TRBD1 or TRBD2 for D (6 bases each). Between the trimmed V and J ends, which lost 11 bases and 5 bases, there was a span of 12 bases. The CDR3 contains 11 residues. Germline CDR1 and CDR2: SGHVS and FNYEAQ. The DNA of the CDR3 is TGTGCCGTCGGGGGCGGGGAGACCCAGTACTTC. It specifies CAVGGGETQYF.

This clonotype was counted a few times. The V call is TRBV27, the J call TRBJ2-7; D is possibly TRBD1 (6 bases). Germline assignment: CDR1 MNHEY and CDR2 SMNVEV (reference sequence). The CDR3 length is 14 residues. V shed 3 bases and J shed 6 bases, with 15 bases lying between them. This CDR3 reads CASSLGQLRGEQYF. The CDR3 region has the DNA TGTGCCAGCAGTTTGGGACAATTGAGAGGCGAGCAGTACTTC.

This sequence joins TRBV15 and TRBJ1-1; D is undetermined. CDR3 size: 17 residues. Per germline, CDR1 LNHNV and CDR2 YYDKDF (reference sequence). Trimming shortened V by 5 bases and J by 0 bases, and 19 bases separated the two germline ends. Here the CDR3 reads CATSEGFRAVMNTEAFF. The CDR3 bases are TGTGCCACCAGCGAGGGTTTTCGGGCCGTCATGAACACTGAAGCTTTCTTT.

The sample holds many counts of this clonotype. CDR3 DNA sequence: TGTGCCAGCAGCCTACGGCAGGGGAGCTCCTACGAGCAGTACTTC. Its translation: CASSLRQGSSYEQYF. The genes are TRBV7-8 and TRBJ2-7; TRBD1 is a possible D gene (6 bases). CDR1 and CDR2 (germline): SGHVS, FQNEAQ. The V end lost 5 bases, the J end lost 0 bases, and 14 bases lay between the germline ends. This CDR3 comprises 15 residues. The whole variable domain, filled in from reference TRBV7-8 and TRBJ2-7, reads GAGVSQSPRYKVAKRGQDVALRCDPISGHVSLFWYQQALGQGPEFLTYFQNEAQLDKSGLPSDRFFAERPEGSVSTLKIQRTQQEDSAVYLCASSLRQGSSYEQYFGPGTRLTVT.

This clonotype was found many times. V gene TRBV5-5 combines with J gene TRBJ2-7, with 11 bases lining up with TRBD1. The germline gives CDR1 SGHKS, CDR2 YYEKEE (reference sequence). Germline trimming cut 4 bases from V and 5 bases from J; bases unmatched to any gene: 5. The CDR3 extends over 14 amino acids. CDR3 coding DNA: TGTGCCAGCAGCCAAGGACAGGGGGCGGACGAGCAGTACTTC. Translated: CASSQGQGADEQYF.

This clonotype has a handful of counts. The chain links TRBV19 to TRBJ2-1; 8 bases align to TRBD1. This CDR3 comprises 15 residues. After removal of 6 bases from V and 4 bases from J, the junction contained 8 bases not matched to a gene. Germline loops: CDR1 LNHDA, CDR2 SQIVND (reference sequence). This CDR3 is CASRGDRIPYNEQFF. CDR3 DNA sequence: TGTGCCAGTAGAGGGGACAGGATCCCTTACAATGAGCAGTTCTTC.

This clonotype was seen more than once but under ten times. The genes are TRBV14 and TRBJ2-2; D possibly matches TRBD1 or TRBD2 (5 bases each). Trimming took off 4 bases at V and 2 bases at J, with 17 bases between the two ends. The V gene's germline CDR1 is SGHDN and CDR2 FVKESK. The CDR3 spans 17 residues. CDR3 sequence reads: CASSPPAGTDNTGELFF. In nucleotides, the CDR3 is TGTGCCAGCAGCCCCCCCGCCGGGACCGACAACACCGGGGAGCTGTTTTTT. The full variable domain, in which reference TRBV14 and TRBJ2-2 provide the parts outside the CDR3, is EAGVTQFPSHSVIEKGQTVTLRCDPISGHDNLYWYRRVMGKEIKFLLHFVKESKQDESGMPNNRFLAERTGGTYSTLKVQPAELEDSGVYFCASSPPAGTDNTGELFFGEGSRLTVL.

This clonotype came up a few times. The chain uses TRBV20-1 and TRBJ2-1; TRBD2 matches at 7 bases. V was pared by 0 bases and J by 8 bases, with 16 bases of the junction left unmatched. This CDR3 is 17 amino acids long. Germline V gene data show CDR1 as DFQATT and CDR2 as SNEGSKA (reference sequence). The CDR3 loop is CSARDRLAGGNRDEQFF. In DNA, the CDR3 is TGCAGTGCTAGAGATCGACTAGCTGGGGGAAATAGGGATGAGCAGTTCTTC.

The chain uses TRBV12-3 or TRBV12-4 and TRBJ2-2; TRBD1 is a possible D gene (5 bases). There are 15 residues in the CDR3. With 0 bases removed from V and 7 bases from J, the gap between germline ends came to 12 bases. The CDR3 DNA follows: TGTGCCAGCAGTTTAGCCGTGGCAGGGATCGGGGAGCTGTTTTTT. Translation gives CASSLAVAGIGELFF.

This clonotype was recorded at least ten times. The J gene is TRBJ2-1, the V gene TRBV7-2, with TRBD2 matching over 13 bases. This CDR3 has 16 amino acids. Germline CDR1 and CDR2: SGHTA and FQGNSA. The J segment lost 9 bases and the V segment lost 5 bases, leaving 10 bases of the junction unmatched. CDR3 DNA: TGTGCCAGCAGCCCATCGGGACTAGCGGGGATTGGTGAGCAGTTCTTC. Encoded protein: CASSPSGLAGIGEQFF.

This clonotype came up a few times. The rearrangement joins TRBV6-5 to TRBJ1-4; D possibly corresponds to TRBD1 (6 bases). This CDR3 is built from 16 residues. Germline CDR1 MNHEY, CDR2 SVGAGI. With 2 bases removed from V and 5 bases from J, the gap between germline ends came to 15 bases. Written as DNA, the CDR3 is TGTGCCAGCAGTTACGCGCCCGGGACAATAAATGAAAAACTGTTTTTT. Its translation is CASSYAPGTINEKLFF.

The rearrangement uses TRBV28 and TRBJ2-7; 10 bases are shared with TRBD2. Unmatched junction bases numbered 11, after V lost 9 bases and J lost 6 bases. The germline V gene has CDR1 MDHEN and CDR2 SYDVKM. This CDR3 has 14 residues. CDR3 region: CASQPSGGIGEQYV. Written as DNA, the CDR3 is TGTGCCAGTCAGCCTAGCGGGGGAATTGGCGAGCAGTACGTC.

CDR3 sequence: CASSLVTGGNEKLFF. In nucleotides, the CDR3 is TGTGCCAGCAGCTTAGTGACAGGGGGTAATGAAAAACTGTTTTTT. V usage is TRBV7-9 and J usage is TRBJ1-4; 9 nucleotides align to TRBD1. The CDR3 has 15 residues. The germline gives CDR1 SEHNR, CDR2 FQNEAQ (reference sequence). The ends lost 1 base at V and 4 bases at J; junction bases unmatched: 1.

This chain connects TRBV28 to TRBJ1-1; no clear D. Germline loops: CDR1 MDHEN, CDR2 SYDVKM. The CDR3 is 16 residues long. V was pared by 3 bases and J by 3 bases, with 17 bases between. In nucleotides, the CDR3 is TGTGCCAGCAGTTTTGAAGAGGAGACGAGGGACACTGAAGCTTTCTTT. Its protein product is CASSFEEETRDTEAFF. Full variable domain (rest looked up from reference TRBV28 and TRBJ1-1): DVKVTQSSRYLVKRTGEKVFLECVQDMDHENMFWYRQDPGLGLRLIYFSYDVKMKEKGDIPEGYSVSREKKERFSLILESASTNQTSMYLCASSFEEETRDTEAFFGQGTRLTVV.

This clonotype came up once. The chain has TRBV27 and TRBJ2-7, with D perhaps TRBD1 or TRBD2 (6 bases each). Per germline, CDR1 MNHEY and CDR2 SMNVEV (reference sequence). This CDR3 region has 15 residues. Trimming shortened V by 2 bases and J by 7 bases, and 18 bases separated the two germline ends. CDR3 in amino acids: CASSLGGGNYEEQYF. The CDR3, as DNA: TGTGCCAGCAGTTTAGGGGGCGGGAACTACGAAGAGCAGTACTTC.

This chain connects TRBV19 to TRBJ1-1, with a tentative D call TRBD1 (6 bases). The CDR3 is 13 residues long. Trimming took 2 bases from V and 3 from J, leaving 7 bases between them. Per germline, CDR1 LNHDA and CDR2 SQIVND (reference sequence). The CDR3 here is CASSIQGHTEAFF. CDR3 coding DNA: TGTGCCAGTAGTATACAGGGGCACACTGAAGCTTTCTTT.

This clonotype has a handful of counts. V usage is TRBV7-9 and J usage is TRBJ2-7; 13 bases are a match to TRBD2. Germline assignment: CDR1 SEHNR and CDR2 FQNEAQ (reference sequence). The CDR3 runs 15 residues. Trimming took 4 bases from V and 2 from J; bases not matched to a gene: 2. The CDR3 spells CASSWTSGGPYEQYF. The CDR3 bases are TGTGCCAGCAGCTGGACTAGCGGGGGACCCTACGAGCAGTACTTC.